These 25 T cell receptor beta chains share one sample of origin, sequenced in a study of cytomegalovirus exposure and HLA in healthy donors (dated by TCRdb to between 2016 and 2019). Receptor libraries were prepared by the immunoSEQ multiplex PCR assay. The immuneACCESS repertoire file appears here via TCRdb, limited to in-frame rearrangements. These files lack a portion of the clones; in checked studies, under half of the deficit traces to unresolved V genes, and the cause of the others is not known. The sample includes roughly 200,000 clones, with roughly 86% observed a single time. In total, the top ten clones hold approximately 7.7% of the sample. The sample taken for sequencing was PBMCs. These receptors were collected from a man aged 25-45 years in good health and CMV-seropositive.

This chain joins TRBV19 and TRBJ1-4; D is uncertain. V was pared by 3 bases and J by 5 bases, with 7 bases between. Germline CDR1 reads LNHDA; CDR2 reads SQIVND (reference sequence). The CDR3 is 13 amino acids. CDR3 loop: CASSIARNEKLFF. CDR3 nucleotide sequence: TGTGCCAGTAGTATCGCAAGAAATGAAAAACTGTTTTTT.

V usage is TRBV5-1 and J usage is TRBJ1-1; 7 nucleotides match TRBD1. V was pared by 4 bases and J by 4 bases, with 4 bases of the junction left unmatched. Germline-derived CDR1 and CDR2 are SGHRS and YFSETQ. The CDR3 length is 13 residues. Written as DNA, the CDR3 is TGCGCCAGCAGCACCGACAGGGCCACTGAAGCTTTCTTT. Translating gives CASSTDRATEAFF.

This chain uses TRBV7-9 with TRBJ2-1, with TRBD2 identical over 8 bases. V gave up 4 bases and J gave up 14 bases; unmatched junction bases: 16. CDR3 length: 15 amino acids. Germline values: CDR1 SEHNR, CDR2 FQNEAQ (reference sequence). The CDR3 sequence: CASSSSGGPGEGEFF. Here the CDR3 DNA reads TGTGCCAGCAGCTCAAGCGGGGGACCGGGAGAAGGGGAGTTCTTC.

With regard to this clone: The same CDR3 can be traced to other DNA sequences in this sample. The rearrangement links TRBV29-1 to TRBJ2-7; TRBD2 agrees at 10 bases. V was pared by 2 bases and J by 0 bases, with 1 base of the junction left unmatched. This CDR3 contains 14 residues. Germline CDR1 and CDR2: SQVTM and ANQGSEA. Here the CDR3 reads CSVETSGVSYEQYF. Written as DNA, the CDR3 is TGCAGCGTTGAAACTAGCGGGGTCTCCTACGAGCAGTACTTC.

The chain is built from TRBV18 and TRBJ1-1; no clear D. Trimming took 2 bases from V and 7 from J, leaving 11 bases between them. There are 13 residues in the CDR3. CDR1 is KGHSH and CDR2 is LQKENI in the germline V gene. The CDR3 DNA sequence: TGTGCCAGCTCACCAACCTACGGGAGTGAAGCTTTCTTT. Translating gives CASSPTYGSEAFF. The entire variable domain, with the rest obtained from reference TRBV18 and TRBJ1-1, is as follows: NAGVMQNPRHLVRRRGQEARLRCSPMKGHSHVYWYRQLPEEGLKFMVYLQKENIIDESGMPKERFSAEFPKEGPSILRIQQVVRGDSAAYFCASSPTYGSEAFFGQGTRLTVV.

The chain combines TRBV11-2 with TRBJ2-1; TRBD1 matches 11 bases. J gave up 6 bases and V 1 base, and 2 bases lay outside the gene matches. The CDR3 consists of 15 residues. In germline, CDR1 is SGHAT, CDR2 FQNNGV. The CDR3 bases are TGTGCCAGCAGCTTAGTCGGGACAGGGGGCAATGAGCAGTTCTTC. Its translation: CASSLVGTGGNEQFF.

The chain has TRBV14 and TRBJ1-2; tentative D call: TRBD1 (6 bases). Trimming removed 3 bases from V and 3 bases from J, with 17 bases in between. CDR3 size: 16 residues. Germline loops: CDR1 SGHDN, CDR2 FVKESK. The CDR3 reads CASSQDTSQGYYGYTF. In DNA form, the CDR3 reads TGTGCCAGCAGCCAGGATACCTCGCAGGGGTACTATGGCTACACCTTC.

This chain joins TRBV6-1 and TRBJ1-1; the D is unclear. V shed 3 bases and J shed 9 bases, with 17 bases lying between them. This CDR3 comprises 14 residues. The germline V gene has CDR1 MNHNS and CDR2 SASEGT. CDR3 sequence reads: CASSEWVQLYQAFF. The CDR3 region has the DNA TGTGCCAGCAGTGAGTGGGTACAGTTGTACCAAGCTTTCTTT.

The chain couples TRBV19 to TRBJ1-1; D unclear. The CDR3 runs 15 residues. From germline, CDR1 is LNHDA and CDR2 SQIVND (reference sequence). Trimming left V 3 bases short and J 4 bases short, with 15 bases between. CDR3 nucleotides: TGTGCCAGTAGTATTAACTGGAGCCGGGGCACTGAAGCTTTCTTT. Translating gives CASSINWSRGTEAFF. Full variable domain (missing parts from reference TRBV19 and TRBJ1-1): DGGITQSPKYLFRKEGQNVTLSCEQNLNHDAMYWYRQDPGQGLRLIYYSQIVNDFQKGDIAEGYSVSREKKESFPLTVTSAQKNPTAFYLCASSINWSRGTEAFFGQGTRLTVV.

V is TRBV29-1 and J is TRBJ1-2, with D tentatively TRBD1 (6 bases). With 1 base removed from V and 7 bases from J, the gap between germline ends came to 10 bases. This CDR3 contains 12 residues. From germline, CDR1 is SQVTM and CDR2 ANQGSEA. CDR3 in amino acids: CSVEVGAAGYTF. CDR3 DNA: TGCAGCGTTGAAGTGGGGGCCGCTGGCTACACCTTC.

The CDR3 DNA is TGTGCCAGCAGCTTACGGGGACAGACGAGGGAGCAGTTCTTC. Its translation: CASSLRGQTREQFF. The chain joins TRBV9 to TRBJ2-1; 7 positions match TRBD1. With 4 bases clipped from V and 10 bases from J, the junction kept 11 bases outside the gene matches. Germline V gene sequence: CDR1 SGDLS, CDR2 YYNGEE. The CDR3 totals 14 residues.

The chain links TRBV27 to TRBJ2-2; D remains unclear. The CDR3 length is 16 residues. V lost 2 bases and J lost 5, with 15 bases in between. The germline V gene has CDR1 MNHEY and CDR2 SMNVEV (reference sequence). The CDR3 nucleotides are TGTGCCAGCAGTTTAGGCAGATCTCGTCGGACCGGGGAGCTGTTTTTT. Translation gives CASSLGRSRRTGELFF.

J is TRBJ1-5 and V is TRBV9, with D possibly matching TRBD1 (6 bases). Germline V gene data show CDR1 as SGDLS and CDR2 as YYNGEE. V shed 4 bases and J shed 3 bases, with 14 bases lying between them. The CDR3 contains 15 residues. The CDR3 spells CASSPNQGPNQPQHF. In DNA form, the CDR3 reads TGTGCCAGCAGCCCTAACCAGGGGCCCAATCAGCCCCAGCATTTT.

CDR3 DNA: TGTGCCAGCAGTTACTCTACAGGGTCCTCTAACTATGGCTACACCTTC. Translating gives CASSYSTGSSNYGYTF. The chain has TRBV6-6 and TRBJ1-2; tentative D call: TRBD1 (6 bases). V lost 0 bases and J 0 bases, leaving 11 bases between the germline ends. Germline CDR1 and CDR2: MNHNY and SVGAGI (reference sequence). This CDR3 has 16 residues.

This chain uses TRBV30 with TRBJ1-3; maybe TRBD1 (6 bases). Germline V lookup: CDR1 GTSNPN, CDR2 SVGIG (reference sequence). This CDR3 spans 15 amino acids. Deletions cut 2 bases from V and 4 bases from J, with 15 bases between. In nucleotides, the CDR3 is TGTGCCTGGAGTTCCACAGGGAGGGCAGGAAACACCATATATTTT. This translates into CAWSSTGRAGNTIYF.

The chain is built from TRBV2 and TRBJ1-2; 7 nucleotides align to TRBD1. The CDR3 runs to 13 residues. The V segment lost 9 bases and the J segment 4 bases; nucleotides outside the gene matches: 8. Germline CDR1 is SNHLY and CDR2 is FYNNEI. CDR3 sequence: CASRPGQIYGYTF. CDR3 nucleotide sequence: TGTGCCAGTAGGCCGGGACAGATCTATGGCTACACCTTC.

This clone appeared once. This rearrangement joins TRBV18 to TRBJ1-5; D perhaps matches TRBD1 (5 bases). The ends were cut back, 2 bases at V and 2 bases at J, with 22 bases in the middle. Germline V gene data show CDR1 as KGHSH and CDR2 as LQKENI. There are 19 residues in the CDR3. CDR3 DNA sequence: TGTGCCAGCTCACCAGGGACCAGAGAATTAAAGACCGGCAATCAGCCCCAGCATTTT. The encoded protein is CASSPGTRELKTGNQPQHF. The full variable domain, with the rest looked up from reference TRBV18 and TRBJ1-5, is NAGVMQNPRHLVRRRGQEARLRCSPMKGHSHVYWYRQLPEEGLKFMVYLQKENIIDESGMPKERFSAEFPKEGPSILRIQQVVRGDSAAYFCASSPGTRELKTGNQPQHFGDGTRLSIL.

The J gene is TRBJ1-6, the V gene TRBV11-3; D might be TRBD1 (6 bases). The germline CDR1 and CDR2 sequences are SGHNT and YENEEA. This CDR3 has 15 residues. Trimming took 4 bases from V and 7 from J, leaving 14 bases between them. The DNA for the CDR3 is TGTGCCAGCAGCTCACAGGGTCGGGGGAATTCACCCCTCCACTTT. This translates into CASSSQGRGNSPLHF.

The chain uses TRBV4-1 and TRBJ1-1; D is perhaps TRBD1 (5 bases). The CDR3 is 14 amino acids. Germline CDR1 MGHRA, CDR2 YSYEKL. V dropped 0 bases and J dropped 11 bases, with 16 bases sitting between them. The CDR3 loop reads CASSQERGRVKAFF. The CDR3 DNA follows: TGCGCCAGCAGCCAAGAAAGGGGCCGTGTGAAGGCTTTCTTT.

V is TRBV28 and J is TRBJ1-2; 7 bases are shared with TRBD1. The CDR3 contains 13 residues. Germline V gene sequence: CDR1 MDHEN, CDR2 SYDVKM. V dropped 3 bases and J dropped 2; count of bases not matched to a gene: 0. The CDR3 loop is CASSLTGNYGYTF. The CDR3 bases are TGTGCCAGCAGTTTGACAGGGAACTATGGCTACACCTTC.

The chain has TRBV9 and TRBJ2-7, with TRBD1 matching 8 bases. This CDR3 contains 19 residues. In germline, CDR1 is SGDLS, CDR2 YYNGEE. Unmatched junction bases numbered 19, after V lost 0 bases and J lost 5 bases. CDR3 sequence (DNA): TGTGCCAGCAGCGTAGGAGGAGGTGCAGGGGGCTTCAAATTGGACGAGCAGTACTTC. Its protein product is CASSVGGGAGGFKLDEQYF. Complete variable domain (other parts from reference TRBV9 and TRBJ2-7): DSGVTQTPKHLITATGQRVTLRCSPRSGDLSVYWYQQSLDQGLQFLIQYYNGEERAKGNILERFSAQQFPDLHSELNLSSLELGDSALYFCASSVGGGAGGFKLDEQYFGPGTRLTVT.

The chain carries TRBV7-9 and TRBJ2-1; possible D gene TRBD1, 6 bases. Germline V gene sequence: CDR1 SEHNR, CDR2 FQNEAQ (reference sequence). This CDR3 is built from 14 residues. V was pared by 4 bases and J by 6 bases, with 13 bases between. The CDR3 region is CASSSSYRANEQFF. In DNA, the CDR3 is TGTGCCAGCAGCTCCAGTTACAGGGCCAATGAGCAGTTCTTC.

The genes are TRBV7-9 and TRBJ2-3; TRBD2 agrees at 10 bases. Unmatched junction bases numbered 10, after V lost 3 bases and J lost 1 base. CDR1 is SEHNR, CDR2 FQNEAQ, per germline (reference sequence). The CDR3 totals 18 residues. The CDR3 loop reads CASSLREGSGRGTDTQYF. DNA of the CDR3: TGTGCCAGCAGCTTGAGGGAAGGGAGCGGGAGGGGCACAGATACGCAGTATTTT. Filled out from reference TRBV7-9 and TRBJ2-3, the complete variable domain reads DTGVSQNPRHKITKRGQNVTFRCDPISEHNRLYWYRQTLGQGPEFLTYFQNEAQLEKSRLLSDRFSAERPKGSFSTLEIQRTEQGDSAMYLCASSLREGSGRGTDTQYFGPGTRLTVL.

The rearrangement joins TRBV27 to TRBJ2-1, with D perhaps TRBD2 (7 bases). The CDR3 is 17 residues long. Germline V gene sequence: CDR1 MNHEY, CDR2 SMNVEV (reference sequence). Between the trimmed V and J ends, which lost 0 bases and 9 bases, there was a span of 21 bases. CDR3 amino acids: CASSLSRGRANQGEQFF. CDR3 DNA sequence: TGTGCCAGCAGTTTATCGAGGGGGAGGGCCAATCAAGGTGAGCAGTTCTTC.

The chain joins TRBV9 to TRBJ2-3; possible D gene TRBD2, 7 bases. The CDR3 loop spans 19 amino acids. V lost 4 bases, J lost 2 bases, and 26 bases lay in between. The germline gives CDR1 SGDLS, CDR2 YYNGEE. CDR3 DNA: TGTGCCAGCAGCCCTCGACTGGGCGGGGGCCCGACACACACAGATACGCAGTATTTT. Its translation is CASSPRLGGGPTHTDTQYF.